This TCR beta chain was recorded in a study of T cells expressing NK-cell markers (dated by TCRdb to the early 2020s). Describing the broader study: Three sorted T-cell subsets (CD3+CD56+NKG2C+, CD3+CD56+NKG2C- and CD3+CD56-NKG2C+) from seven to nine donors had their TCR beta-chain repertoires profiled. Among the eight sequenced donors, seven were HCMV-seropositive and one was HCMV-seronegative. The study sequenced eight donors, all healthy volunteers chosen at random: three men and five women. Libraries were sequenced as 2 x 150 bp reads on Illumina HiSeq 2000/2500, MiSeq or NextSeq.

Counted from cysteine to phenylalanine, this CDR3 has 15 amino acids. Nucleotide data are not available. The CDR1 and CDR2 encoded by the germline V gene are MGHDK and SYGVNS. Data came from an Illumina HiSeq 2000. 5'RACE template switching, by which a universal primer site and unique molecular identifiers were added, was used to make TCR beta cDNA libraries. cDNA synthesis was primed from the TCR beta constant segment, followed by two successive PCR amplification steps. The authors' analysis ran thus. MIGEC was used to demultiplex reads and group the reads by UMI, and MiTCR was used to assemble and quantify clonotypes. Only TCR cDNA sequences supported by at least two reads were kept to exclude erroneous sequences. The tcR package was used for downstream repertoire analysis, and clonotypes were matched across fractions by CDR3 nucleotide sequence plus V segment. VDJmatch was used to annotate antigen specificity against VDJdb, with one amino acid substitution allowed in CDR3. The reads underwent TCRdb reprocessing, giving one record for each CDR3 protein sequence and no DNA. Here the V and J calls rest on TCRdb's processing, not on the authors' analysis. The sample table gives 400,000 to 450,000 distinct CDR3 sequences. The ten largest account for approximately 7% of the sample.

HCMV-specific IgG was detected in serum with a commercial ELISA kit to determine HCMV serostatus. Peripheral blood mononuclear cells were isolated from blood by Ficoll density gradient centrifugation. The paper as a whole reports these results and caveats: Those dominant clonotypes were again the most abundant among CD3+CD56-NKG2C+ cells in a few donors, at 28.3-60.1%. Whether the expanded NKG2C-expressing T cell clones were specific for HCMV antigens was left unclear. For six donors, the dominant CD3+CD56+NKG2C+ clonotypes were among the top 10 CD8+ clonotypes and accounted for about 1.0-7.5% of CD8+ T cells.

Comment on this clonotype: No antigen is known for it.

The TCR sequence derives from a woman between 18 and 70 years old in good health. The sample consisted of blood T cells: a sorted CD56 or NKG2C T cell subset, CD4+ or CD8+ T cells, or bulk PBMC T cells (not recorded which). The sequence links TRBV25-1 to TRBJ2-1; the TCRdb call, TRBD2, lacks DNA for checking. CDR3 protein: CASSYSGGVYNEQFF.